This passage covers 13 T cell receptor beta chains from one sample sequenced in a study of cytotoxic CD8 clonotypes in ibrutinib-treated CLL (dated by TCRdb to the early 2020s). The sample's time point label, decoded: 12 to 13 months on ibrutinib. Libraries were constructed by the immunoSEQ multiplex PCR assay. Held by TCRdb, this immuneACCESS table contains in-frame sequences only and omits some clones. Under half of the omission traces to an unresolved V gene where checked; the cause of the rest is unknown. This sample gives some 46,000 clones in total; roughly 76% of them show up just once. The ten largest clonotypes hold roughly 13% of the sample. Source: PBMCs, taken after 12 months of ibrutinib treatment. The receptors were sampled from a human donor with chronic lymphocytic leukemia.

This clone has just a few counts. The rearrangement joins TRBV5-5 to TRBJ2-2; 8 bases line up with TRBD1. CDR3 length: 16 residues. Germline V lookup: CDR1 SGHKS, CDR2 YYEKEE (reference sequence). The V segment lost 0 bases and the J segment 1 base; nucleotides outside the gene matches: 2. The CDR3 sequence: CASSLATGVNTGELFF. CDR3 DNA sequence: TGTGCCAGCAGCTTGGCGACAGGGGTGAACACCGGGGAGCTGTTTTTT. The whole variable domain, remainder taken from reference TRBV5-5 and TRBJ2-2, is DAGVTQSPTHLIKTRGQQVTLRCSPISGHKSVSWYQQVLGQGPQFIFQYYEKEERGRGNFPDRFSARQFPNYSSELNVNALLLGDSALYLCASSLATGVNTGELFFGEGSRLTVL.

The V and J genes are TRBV9 and TRBJ2-5; no clear D. This CDR3 spans 11 amino acids. CDR1 and CDR2 (germline): SGDLS, YYNGEE. Trimming pared 4 bases from V and 5 bases from J, leaving 6 bases between. This CDR3 is CASSPGETQYF. The CDR3 DNA reads as TGTGCCAGCAGCCCCGGGGAGACCCAGTACTTC.

This chain joins TRBV5-1 and TRBJ1-1; D gene ambiguous. CDR3 length: 13 amino acids. Germline V gene data show CDR1 as SGHRS and CDR2 as YFSETQ. The V gene lost 2 bases and the J gene lost 3 bases, with 8 bases spanning the gap. Written as DNA, the CDR3 is TGCGCCAGCAGCTTTAAGGTAGACACTGAAGCTTTCTTT. The encoded protein is CASSFKVDTEAFF.

The J gene is TRBJ2-5, the V gene TRBV28; D perhaps matches TRBD1 (7 bases). The V end was cut by 4 bases, the J end by 2 bases, with 11 bases between. Germline CDR1 and CDR2: MDHEN and SYDVKM. The CDR3 totals 14 residues. This CDR3 reads CASSWAGQQETQYF. The CDR3 DNA reads TGTGCCAGCAGTTGGGCGGGACAGCAAGAGACCCAGTACTTC.

The gene calls are TRBV5-4 and TRBJ2-1; D perhaps matches TRBD1 (6 bases). Trimming cost V 0 bases and J 7 bases, with 17 bases left between them. Per the germline V gene, CDR1 is SGHNT and CDR2 is YYREEE (reference sequence). CDR3 length: 16 amino acids. CDR3 in amino acids: CASSLGLQGVENEQFF. The DNA of the CDR3 is TGTGCCAGCAGCTTGGGTTTACAGGGTGTAGAAAATGAGCAGTTCTTC.

The chain uses TRBV5-1 and TRBJ2-7, with 8 positions matching TRBD1. The CDR3 runs to 15 residues. Germline trimming cut 5 bases from V and 1 base from J; bases unmatched to any gene: 8. Germline values: CDR1 SGHRS, CDR2 YFSETQ. CDR3 sequence reads: CASSFGQGSSYEQYF. The CDR3 region has the DNA TGCGCCAGCAGTTTTGGACAGGGCTCTTCCTACGAGCAGTACTTC.

This chain links TRBV2 with TRBJ1-5, with D unclear. V shed 6 bases and J shed 2 bases, with 11 bases lying between them. Germline V gene data show CDR1 as SNHLY and CDR2 as FYNNEI. The CDR3 has 14 residues. The DNA for the CDR3 is TGTGCCAGCAGGGCCTCTCATGGCAATCAGCCCCAGCATTTT. This encodes CASRASHGNQPQHF.

The chain employs TRBV4-1 and TRBJ1-1; D ambiguous. Trimming took 4 bases from V and 0 from J, leaving 15 bases between them. Germline assignment: CDR1 MGHRA and CDR2 YSYEKL. This CDR3 has 16 amino acids. This chain's CDR3 is CASSPLAGLLNTEAFF. The CDR3 DNA reads TGCGCCAGCAGCCCCCTAGCAGGACTACTGAACACTGAAGCTTTCTTT.

The chain joins TRBV4-1 to TRBJ1-3; TRBD1 matches at 8 bases. The CDR3 has 18 amino acids. In germline, CDR1 is MGHRA, CDR2 YSYEKL. V shed 0 bases and J 0 bases; nucleotides not matched to a gene: 7. The CDR3 loop is CASSQDSGQGFSGNTIYF. CDR3 bases: TGCGCCAGCAGCCAAGATAGTGGACAGGGCTTCTCTGGAAACACCATATATTTT.

V is TRBV14 and J is TRBJ2-3, with a possible D match to TRBD2 (6 bases). The CDR3 extends over 18 amino acids. Trimming took off 3 bases at V and 6 bases at J, with 25 bases between the two ends. CDR1 and CDR2 from the germline V gene are SGHDN and FVKESK. The CDR3 sequence: CASSHPEGGGGWADTQYF. DNA of the CDR3: TGTGCCAGCAGCCATCCCGAGGGAGGCGGAGGGTGGGCGGATACGCAGTATTTT. Using reference TRBV14 and TRBJ2-3 for the parts outside the CDR3, the full variable domain is EAGVTQFPSHSVIEKGQTVTLRCDPISGHDNLYWYRRVMGKEIKFLLHFVKESKQDESGMPNNRFLAERTGGTYSTLKVQPAELEDSGVYFCASSHPEGGGGWADTQYFGPGTRLTVL.

The chain employs TRBV4-2 and TRBJ1-2, with 9 bases fitting TRBD1. V lost 2 bases and J lost 2; bases outside the gene matches: 9. Germline assignment: CDR1 LGHNA and CDR2 YNFKEQ. CDR3 length: 17 amino acids. CDR3 protein: CASSQIAGQGLNYGYTF. The CDR3, as DNA: TGTGCCAGCAGCCAAATTGCCGGACAGGGGTTGAACTATGGCTACACCTTC.

The gene calls are TRBV6-1 and TRBJ1-4, with D perhaps matching TRBD1 (6 bases). Trimming shortened V by 2 bases and J by 8 bases, and 15 bases separated the two germline ends. Germline V gene sequence: CDR1 MNHNS, CDR2 SASEGT. The CDR3 extends over 15 amino acids. The DNA of the CDR3 is TGTGCCAGCAGTGAATTGGCAGGGGCGGAGGAAAAACTGTTTTTT. It specifies CASSELAGAEEKLFF.

The CDR3 protein is CASSVVGGPSNEQFF. The DNA of the CDR3 is TGTGCCAGCAGCGTAGTGGGGGGGCCGTCCAATGAGCAGTTCTTC. V is TRBV9 and J is TRBJ2-1; D may be TRBD2 (7 bases). CDR1 is SGDLS, CDR2 YYNGEE, per germline. V lost 0 bases and J lost 6, with 13 bases in between. The CDR3 has 15 amino acids.